This entry concerns a single T cell receptor beta chain. Antigen specificity is unknown. CDR1 and CDR2 (germline): WSHSY, SAAADI. The length of the CDR3 is 16 residues. This specimen comes from a study of T cells in severe cutaneous drug reactions. Study-wide results and caveats: Carbamazepine-induced Stevens-Johnson syndrome or toxic epidermal necrolysis patients showed strongly raised TRBV12-4, roughly 30% in blister cells and around 5% in PBMC. Tolerant-control and healthy-donor PBMC lacked or rarely had the public CDR3 found in blisters.

Carbamazepine had induced Stevens-Johnson syndrome or toxic epidermal necrolysis in the sequenced donors. Blood repertoires came from roughly 5 Han Chinese and roughly 6 European CBZ-SJS/TEN patients. TCR subtype-specific primers in iRepertoire multiplex PCR prepared libraries for bulk and single-cell sequencing. Input for bulk TCR libraries: roughly 100-550 ng RNA per sample. TCRdb reprocessed the multiplex PCR reads, with one entry per CDR3 protein and no DNA. The sample table sets out around 20,000 distinct CDR3 sequences. Sequenced: PBMCs. The clonotype comes from a human donor with toxic epidermal necrolysis, a severe cutaneous drug reaction. The chain links TRBV10-2 to TRBJ2-2; TCRdb's D call of TRBD2 is untestable without DNA. The CDR3 sequence: CASSERGTSNTGELFF.